This passage covers 20 T cell receptor beta chains from one sample sequenced in a study of cytomegalovirus exposure and HLA in healthy donors. The PCR used 60 Vbeta and 13 Jbeta primers. Repertoires were generated with immunoSEQ multiplex PCR, while TCRdb's copy carries only in-frame clones and drops some. The table lists about 200,000 clones, around 77% of them singletons. Sequenced input: PBMCs. Every receptor here comes from a woman aged 25 to 39 in good health and CMV-seronegative.

This chain joins TRBV5-4 and TRBJ2-5; D gene unclear. The germline V gene has CDR1 SGHNT and CDR2 YYREEE (reference sequence). Trimming removed 0 bases at V and 1 base at J, with 4 bases between. The CDR3 has 13 residues. CDR3 nucleotide sequence: TGTGCCAGCAGCTTGGCAGTCCAAGAGACCCAGTACTTC. This sequence encodes CASSLAVQETQYF. Drawing the rest from reference TRBV5-4 and TRBJ2-5, the complete variable domain is ETGVTQSPTHLIKTRGQQVTLRCSSQSGHNTVSWYQQALGQGPQFIFQYYREEENGRGNFPPRFSGLQFPNYSSELNVNALELDDSALYLCASSLAVQETQYFGPGTRLLVL.

This clone was counted once. The rearrangement joins TRBV6-5 to TRBJ2-6; D ambiguous. The germline CDR1 and CDR2 sequences are MNHEY and SVGAGI. The length of the CDR3 is 12 residues. Trimming removed 10 bases at V and 3 bases at J, with 7 bases between. In DNA form, the CDR3 reads TGTGCCATTAGAGGTGGGGCCAACGTCCTGACTTTC. Amino acid sequence: CAIRGGANVLTF.

The chain carries TRBV7-9 and TRBJ1-4; 8 bases agree with TRBD1. Trimming cost V 4 bases and J 6 bases; bases outside gene matches: 10. The CDR3 extends over 16 amino acids. The V gene's germline CDR1 is SEHNR and CDR2 FQNEAQ (reference sequence). This CDR3 reads CASSSTRGPYDEKLFF. CDR3 nucleotides: TGTGCCAGCAGCTCGACCAGGGGGCCTTATGATGAAAAACTGTTTTTT.

The chain is built from TRBV27 and TRBJ2-1, with TRBD1 identical over 9 bases. The length of the CDR3 is 16 residues. Germline lookup yields CDR1 MNHEY and CDR2 SMNVEV (reference sequence). Unmatched junction bases numbered 10, after V lost 2 bases and J lost 8 bases. CDR3 protein: CASSLTGQGKGYEQFF. DNA of the CDR3: TGTGCCAGCAGTTTAACCGGACAGGGGAAGGGGTATGAGCAGTTCTTC.

This chain uses TRBV9 with TRBJ1-1; TRBD1 matches at 7 bases. CDR1 SGDLS and CDR2 YYNGEE come from the germline V gene. The CDR3 spans 15 residues. V was clipped by 0 bases and J by 2 bases; unmatched bases: 4. Here the CDR3 DNA reads TGTGCCAGCAGCGTAGGTGAGGGGGCAAACACTGAAGCTTTCTTT. Protein: CASSVGEGANTEAFF.

This clone was seen only once. J is TRBJ2-1 and V is TRBV5-4; perhaps TRBD2 as D (6 bases). Trimming shortened V by 1 base and J by 10 bases, and 21 bases separated the two germline ends. From germline, CDR1 is SGHNT and CDR2 YYREEE (reference sequence). The CDR3 loop spans 16 amino acids. CDR3 sequence: CASSLSPRLEVGEQFF. In DNA, the CDR3 is TGTGCCAGCAGCTTGAGCCCGCGACTAGAGGTTGGAGAGCAGTTCTTC.

The J gene is TRBJ2-1, the V gene TRBV11-2; TRBD2 aligns across 11 bases. This CDR3 is built from 16 residues. Looked up from germline, CDR1 is SGHAT and CDR2 is FQNNGV. Trimming removed 5 bases from V and 4 bases from J; junction bases left unmatched: 7. For the CDR3, the DNA is TGTGCCAGCAGCGTAAATAGCGGGGGGGTATACAATGAGCAGTTCTTC. Residues: CASSVNSGGVYNEQFF.

The chain links TRBV2 to TRBJ2-7; TRBD2 is a possible D gene (5 bases). With 1 base removed from V and 5 bases from J, the gap between germline ends came to 9 bases. The germline gives CDR1 SNHLY, CDR2 FYNNEI. The length of the CDR3 is 13 residues. CDR3 amino acids: CASSEGGNDEQYF. CDR3 sequence (DNA): TGTGCCAGCAGTGAAGGAGGGAACGACGAGCAGTACTTC.

The chain joins TRBV7-9 to TRBJ2-7; 7 bases are shared with TRBD1. CDR3 length equals 11 residues. Germline CDR1 SEHNR, CDR2 FQNEAQ (reference sequence). V lost 6 bases, J lost 6 bases, and 2 bases stayed unmatched. This CDR3 is CASRSGGEQYF. The CDR3 DNA follows: TGTGCCAGCAGGTCAGGGGGCGAGCAGTACTTC.

The V and J genes are TRBV4-1 and TRBJ2-7; 10 nucleotides match TRBD1. The germline V gene encodes CDR1 MGHRA and CDR2 YSYEKL. The V gene end was trimmed by 5 bases and the J gene end by 5 bases; junction bases not matched to a gene: 6. The CDR3 is made up of 14 amino acids. The CDR3 spells CASSDRDRGHEQYF. CDR3 bases: TGCGCCAGCAGCGACCGGGACAGGGGCCACGAGCAGTACTTC.

The V call is TRBV11-2, the J call TRBJ2-7; D is possibly TRBD1 (5 bases). The length of the CDR3 is 15 residues. Trimming left V 3 bases short and J 2 bases short, with 14 bases between. The germline gives CDR1 SGHAT, CDR2 FQNNGV. CDR3 DNA: TGTGCCAGCAGCTTCGCCCAGGGTGTAACCTACGAGCAGTACTTC. Translation gives CASSFAQGVTYEQYF.

As DNA, the CDR3 is TGCGCCAGCAGCTTCTTCGGACAGGGAACGGGAGAGCAGTACTTC. Protein product: CASSFFGQGTGEQYF. The V call is TRBV5-1, the J call TRBJ2-7, with 8 bases aligning to TRBD1. J gave up 7 bases and V 2 bases, and 11 bases lay outside the gene matches. The germline gives CDR1 SGHRS, CDR2 YFSETQ. The CDR3 runs 15 residues.

V and J are TRBV7-2 and TRBJ2-1; TRBD2 aligns across 8 bases. V trimming: 5 bases; J trimming: 3 bases; junction bases outside the gene matches: 6. The CDR3 is 15 amino acids. Germline lookup yields CDR1 SGHTA and CDR2 FQGNSA. The CDR3 region is CASSPGGESYNEQFF. For the CDR3, the DNA is TGTGCCAGCAGCCCCGGGGGGGAAAGCTACAATGAGCAGTTCTTC.

The V gene is TRBV9, the J gene TRBJ2-3, with TRBD2 matching over 8 bases. With V trimmed by 4 bases and J by 3 bases, 16 bases remained unmatched. Germline CDR1 and CDR2: SGDLS and YYNGEE. The CDR3 loop spans 18 amino acids. The CDR3 coding sequence is TGTGCCAGCAGCTGGGAGGCGGGGGGCCTGCTAGCGACAGATACGCAGTATTTT. Translated: CASSWEAGGLLATDTQYF.

CDR3: CASSHLAAQETQYF. In nucleotides, the CDR3 is TGTGCCAGCAGCCACTTAGCGGCCCAAGAGACCCAGTACTTC. This rearrangement joins TRBV6-5 to TRBJ2-5, with TRBD2 as a possible D gene (6 bases). V dropped 6 bases and J dropped 1 base, with 12 bases sitting between them. The V gene's germline CDR1 is MNHEY and CDR2 SVGAGI. This CDR3 contains 14 residues.

This clone was seen more than once but under ten times. The chain recombines TRBV5-4 with TRBJ2-7; TRBD1 agrees at 9 bases. There are 14 residues in the CDR3. V was clipped by 3 bases and J by 6 bases; unmatched bases: 7. Germline CDR1 reads SGHNT; CDR2 reads YYREEE (reference sequence). Here the CDR3 DNA reads TGTGCCAGCAGCTCGCCGGGACAGGGAAGCGAGCAGTACTTC. Amino acid sequence: CASSSPGQGSEQYF.

This chain connects TRBV28 to TRBJ1-6; 10 bases line up with TRBD1. V shed 6 bases and J 1 base; nucleotides not matched to a gene: 3. Germline V gene data show CDR1 as MDHEN and CDR2 as SYDVKM. The CDR3 length is 16 residues. CDR3 in DNA: TGTGCCAGCAGATGGACAGGGGGTTCCTATAATTCACCCCTCCACTTT. It codes for CASRWTGGSYNSPLHF.

The chain carries TRBV5-4 and TRBJ1-2; perhaps TRBD1 as D (6 bases). The CDR3 runs to 15 residues. Looked up from germline, CDR1 is SGHNT and CDR2 is YYREEE (reference sequence). Deletions cut 0 bases from V and 7 bases from J, with 16 bases between. The DNA for the CDR3 is TGTGCCAGCAGCTTGGAAGGCACAGGGTGGAGTGGCTACACCTTC. Translating gives CASSLEGTGWSGYTF.

The chain joins TRBV6-4 to TRBJ1-2; 7 positions match TRBD1. Germline V CDR1 and CDR2: MRHNA, SNTAGT. Trimming took 0 bases from V and 4 from J; bases not matched to a gene: 8. This CDR3 is built from 16 residues. CDR3 sequence: CASSDSAWTGPYGYTF. CDR3 DNA: TGTGCCAGCAGTGACTCGGCCTGGACAGGACCCTATGGCTACACCTTC.

The V and J genes are TRBV11-2 and TRBJ1-4; D is perhaps TRBD1 (6 bases). V was pared by 5 bases and J by 8 bases, with 9 bases between. This CDR3 has 12 amino acids. Germline CDR1 and CDR2: SGHAT and FQNNGV. The chain's CDR3 is CASSNRGEKLFF. DNA for the CDR3: TGTGCCAGCAGCAATAGGGGGGAAAAACTGTTTTTT. Looking up the rest from reference TRBV11-2 and TRBJ1-4 gives the full variable domain: EAGVAQSPRYKIIEKRQSVAFWCNPISGHATLYWYQQILGQGPKLLIQFQNNGVVDDSQLPKDRFSAERLKGVDSTLKIQPAKLEDSAVYLCASSNRGEKLFFGSGTQLSVL.